This T cell receptor beta chain was recovered during a study of T cell responses to AZD1222 COVID-19 vaccine. Turning to this clone: What it binds is unknown.

Sequencing used immunoSEQ multiplex PCR; TCRdb keeps in-frame clones, though not all of them. Of tens of thousands of clones in the sample, 75% to 95% were seen once. Study-level findings and limits: Spike-specific TCR breadth and depth were elevated following two AZD1222 doses.

The source was peripheral blood, collected on day 0 of MenACWY control vaccination. The clonotype originates from an adult in good health.

This CDR3 reads CASTPGAGPYEQYF. The DNA for the CDR3 is TGTGCCAGCACCCCTGGGGCCGGGCCCTACGAGCAGTACTTC. The rearrangement uses TRBV27 and TRBJ2-7; perhaps TRBD1 as D (5 bases). CDR1 and CDR2 (germline): MNHEY, SMNVEV (reference sequence). The CDR3 has 14 residues. The V and J ends lost 7 bases and 2 bases respectively, with 15 bases between them.